The present TCR beta chain was sequenced within a study of blood T cells in healthy people across ages. Together with a sample-barcoded 5' primer, a J-beta primer mix was included in a second PCR lasting about 7 to 12 cycles. TCRdb called the 5' RACE reads again in MiXCR, with one record for every CDR3 protein. The sample shows roughly 700,000 distinct CDR3 sequences, about 52% of them seen only once. CDR3 length: 15 residues. Trimming removed 5 bases from V and 1 base from J, with 15 bases in between. The TCR originated in a woman aged 55-70 years in good health. Sample: blood. V and J are TRBV12-3 or TRBV12-4 and TRBJ2-7, with a tentative D call TRBD2 (5 bases). In DNA, the CDR3 is TGTGCCAGCAGTCAGATTAGCGAAATATCCTACGAGCAGTACTTC. Its protein product is CASSQISEISYEQYF.